These 3 T cell receptor beta chains share one sample of origin, sequenced in a study of beta chain features in type 1 diabetes. Study observations and caveats: In every one of the four CD4+ subsets, TCRB CDR3s were moderately but significantly shorter in Type 1 diabetes patients.

For these TCRs, the target antigens are not known. All of the isolated RNA was reverse transcribed, so expressed TCRB transcripts were sequenced. The data were produced by immunoSEQ multiplex PCR, yet TCRdb's version contains in-frame clones alone and is incomplete. Of approximately 260,000 clones in the sample, approximately 20% are singletons; the top ten hold 0.028%. The sample comprised naive CD4+ T cells from blood. These receptors originate from a middle-aged woman with type 1 diabetes.

The genes are TRBV25-1 and TRBJ1-2; D possibly corresponds to TRBD1 (5 bases). Germline V gene data show CDR1 as MGHDK and CDR2 as SYGVNS. V was pared by 5 bases and J by 2 bases, with 9 bases between. This CDR3 contains 13 residues. For the CDR3, the DNA is TGTGCCAGCAGTCAGGGCGTGAACTATGGCTACACCTTC. This gives the protein CASSQGVNYGYTF.

A few counts support this clone. This chain connects TRBV7-9 to TRBJ1-1; no definite D call. CDR1 is SEHNR, CDR2 FQNEAQ, per germline (reference sequence). The CDR3 runs to 13 residues. Between the trimmed V and J ends, which lost 5 bases and 1 base, there was a span of 8 bases. Here the CDR3 DNA reads TGTGCCAGCAGCGCAAGAGGGAACACTGAAGCTTTCTTT. Its translation: CASSARGNTEAFF.

V and J are TRBV29-1 and TRBJ2-1, with 8 bases identical to TRBD2. J gave up 2 bases and V 8 bases, and 14 bases lay outside the gene matches. This CDR3 has 16 amino acids. Germline V gives CDR1 SQVTM, CDR2 ANQGSEA. The CDR3 loop is CSIKGKAGEAYNEQFF. The CDR3 region has the DNA TGCAGCATTAAGGGGAAAGCGGGGGAAGCCTACAATGAGCAGTTCTTC.